This is a list of T cell receptor beta chains from one sample in a study of blood T cell repertoires in COVID-19. Assay used: immunoSEQ multiplex PCR; TCRdb lists only in-frame clones, some missing. The repertoire holds over 40,000 clones, roughly nine tenths seen once, with just over 5% in the top ten. Sequenced material: peripheral blood. The receptors stem from a man between 70 and 80 years old with acute or convalescent COVID-19. CDR3s include the opening cysteine and the closing phenylalanine or tryptophan. A D gene is named only where the DNA matches it firmly. The size field is filled for only some rows; it gives once, few, many or a size class.

J | size | V | D | CDR3 | DNA
TRBJ1-6 | once | TRBV5-8 | - | CASSQANRRPNSPLHF | TGTGCCAGCAGCCAAGCGAATCGGAGGCCTAATTCACCCCTCCACTTT
TRBJ2-6 | - | TRBV5-4 | - | CASSLAGRAGANVLTF | TGTGCCAGCAGCTTGGCCGGCAGGGCTGGGGCCAACGTCCTGACTTTC
TRBJ2-7 | - | TRBV13 | - | CASSQVAADYEQYF | TGTGCCAGCAGCCAAGTAGCGGCGGACTACGAGCAGTACTTC
TRBJ2-7 | - | TRBV6-2/TRBV6-3 | TRBD1 | CASRYSDRGYEQYF | TGTGCCAGCAGATACTCGGACAGGGGCTACGAGCAGTACTTC
TRBJ1-5 | - | TRBV6-5 | - | CASSYAQGFDQPQHF | TGTGCCAGCAGTTACGCACAGGGTTTTGATCAGCCCCAGCATTTT
TRBJ2-7 | - | TRBV7-8 | TRBD1 | CASSQGQDYEQYF | TGTGCCAGCAGCCAGGGACAGGACTACGAGCAGTACTTC
TRBJ1-5 | - | TRBV18 | - | CASSPHGREVDQPQHF | TGTGCCAGCTCACCACACGGCAGGGAGGTCGATCAGCCCCAGCATTTT
TRBJ1-1 | - | TRBV29-1 | - | CSVVAGNTEAFF | TGCAGCGTTGTTGCCGGGAACACTGAAGCTTTCTTT
TRBJ1-2 | - | TRBV5-1 | - | CASSNFGAGGVADGYTF | TGCGCCAGCAGCAATTTTGGGGCAGGTGGAGTTGCGGATGGCTACACCTTC
TRBJ1-1 | - | TRBV7-3 | - | CASSSTVNTEAFF | TGTGCCAGCAGCTCGACAGTTAACACTGAAGCTTTCTTT
TRBJ1-6 | - | TRBV4-3 | TRBD1 | CASSQETAGGHSPLHF | TGCGCCAGCAGCCAAGAAACGGCAGGGGGACATTCACCCCTCCACTTT
TRBJ1-5 | - | TRBV2 | TRBD1 | CASSGRGPNSNQPQHF | TGTGCCAGCAGTGGCAGGGGGCCAAATAGCAATCAGCCCCAGCATTTT
TRBJ1-2 | - | TRBV6-6 | TRBD1 | CASSRIGTDYGYTF | TGTGCCAGCAGTCGTATCGGGACAGACTATGGCTACACCTTC
TRBJ1-1 | - | TRBV29-1 | - | CSGSGLTEAFF | TGCAGCGGGTCAGGGTTGACTGAAGCTTTCTTT
TRBJ1-2 | - | TRBV2 | TRBD1 | CASTGITGGGYTF | TGTGCCAGCACCGGAATAACAGGGGGTGGCTACACCTTC
TRBJ2-1 | - | TRBV6-5 | - | CASTSLPGGYNEQFF | TGTGCCAGCACTAGCCTCCCCGGGGGATACAATGAGCAGTTCTTC
TRBJ2-2 | once | TRBV6-2/TRBV6-3 | - | CASSSYRARTGELFF | TGTGCCAGCAGTTCCTACAGGGCCCGGACCGGGGAGCTGTTTTTT
TRBJ1-1 | - | TRBV3-1/TRBV3-2 | - | CASSQQGWPVEAFF | TGTGCCAGCAGCCAGCAGGGGTGGCCGGTTGAAGCTTTCTTT
TRBJ1-5 | - | TRBV18 | TRBD1 | CASSPMDRGRQPQHF | TGTGCCAGCTCACCCATGGACAGGGGGAGGCAGCCCCAGCATTTT
TRBJ1-2 | - | TRBV6-5 | TRBD1 | CASSFTGQGSGYTF | TGTGCCAGCAGCTTTACGGGACAGGGATCCGGCTACACCTTC
TRBJ1-5 | - | TRBV7-8 | - | CASSSSRTSDFQPQHF | TGTGCCAGCAGCTCAAGTAGGACATCGGATTTTCAGCCCCAGCATTTT